This TCR beta chain was sequenced for a study of radiotherapy plus CTLA-4 blockade in lung cancer. Overall study context: An objective response was seen in approximately 17% of patients, and disease control in about 31%.

The CDR3 runs 12 residues. Trimming took off 5 bases at V and 3 bases at J, with 10 bases between the two ends. Looked up from germline, CDR1 is SQVTM and CDR2 is ANQGSEA. The data were produced by immunoSEQ multiplex PCR, yet TCRdb's version contains in-frame clones alone and is incomplete. The sample carries tens of thousands of clones, around 68% recorded once. The sample consisted of peripheral blood, taken from a patient treated with radiotherapy plus ipilimumab. This clonotype was obtained from a human donor with non-small cell lung cancer whose response to radiotherapy plus ipilimumab could not be evaluated. The chain carries TRBV29-1 and TRBJ1-1, with a tentative D call TRBD1 (5 bases). For the CDR3, the DNA is TGCAGCGTTTGGGGGGATGACACTGAAGCTTTCTTT. Translating it yields CSVWGDDTEAFF.